This T cell receptor beta chain was profiled in a study of cytomegalovirus exposure and HLA in healthy donors. 13 Jbeta primers and 60 Vbeta primers were used for the PCR. Method: immunoSEQ multiplex PCR; TCRdb's copy keeps in-frame clones and lacks some. The sample lists fewer than 120,000 clones; roughly four fifths were seen once. With regard to this clone: Its target is not known.

The CDR3 has 14 amino acids. V shed 5 bases, J shed 4 bases, and the junction held 3 bases outside the gene matches. CDR1 and CDR2 (germline): SGHTA, FQGNSA. Participants comprised healthy donors of bone marrow. Overall study findings and caveats: Earlier results showed most TCR beta V segments being productive about 87% or about 30% of the time.

Sequencing was performed on PBMCs. The genes are TRBV7-2 and TRBJ1-1, with 11 bases aligning to TRBD1. This clonotype originated in a woman in her twenties or thirties in good health and CMV-seronegative. The CDR3 reads CASSGQGASTEAFF. The CDR3 bases are TGTGCCAGCAGCGGACAGGGGGCTAGCACTGAAGCTTTCTTT.